The following is a TCR beta chain sequence with its context. Its antigen is still unknown. Data came from immunoSEQ multiplex PCR; TCRdb stores just in-frame clones and leaves some out. This table holds approximately 82,000 clones, about 85% found once. The sample is drawn from a study of a mutant IDH1 vaccine in newly diagnosed glioma. Study-wide context: Either 4-6 weeks after radiotherapy alone or alongside temozolomide, vaccination was begun. Before enrollment, patients got radiotherapy alone, temozolomide alone, or mostly the combination.

Study-wide results and limits: Altogether, approximately 93% of patients exhibited vaccine-induced immune responses.

Time point defined: week 23, last vaccination. Each dose delivered 300 ug of mutant IDH1 20-mer peptide subcutaneously with imiquimod. This CDR3 contains 14 residues. From germline, CDR1 is LNHDA and CDR2 SQIVND (reference sequence). Trimming removed 1 base from V and 7 bases from J, with 8 bases in between. The receptor was derived from a woman between 50 and 59 years old with glioma. The source material was PBMCs, sampled from a glioma patient whose treatment included an IDH1 peptide vaccine. This rearrangement joins TRBV19 to TRBJ1-6; no definite D call. The CDR3: CASSIGGDNSPLHF. In nucleotides, the CDR3 is TGTGCCAGTAGTATAGGGGGAGACAATTCACCCCTCCACTTT.